Here is one T cell receptor beta chain with its context. The CDR3 totals 12 residues. Germline values: CDR1 SGHRS, CDR2 YFSETQ. The V end was cut by 0 bases, the J end by 5 bases, with 5 bases between. The data were taken from a study of cytomegalovirus exposure and HLA in healthy donors. The study ran its PCR with 60 Vbeta and 13 Jbeta primers. Profiling relied on immunoSEQ multiplex PCR, and the TCRdb table lists in-frame clones only, not all of them. Its clone listing holds tens of thousands of clones. The sequence was collected from a man between 45 and 60 years old in good health and CMV-seronegative. The source material was PBMCs. The chain employs TRBV5-1 and TRBJ1-2; D unresolved. CDR3 sequence (DNA): TGCGCCAGCAGCTTGGCCGGGTATGGCTACACCTTC. Protein product: CASSLAGYGYTF.